Below are 21 T cell receptor beta chains sequenced from a single sample in a study of shared clonotypes between healthy human individuals. Generated by immunoSEQ multiplex PCR, the TCRdb table keeps only in-frame clones and is missing some. In the table there are about 380,000 clones, 90% to 98% of which are singletons. Source material: memory CD8+ T cells sorted from blood. Stated subset: CD45RO+ cells pooled with CCR7-negative TemRA cells. Source of these receptors: a man under 40 in good health.

This chain connects TRBV18 to TRBJ1-2; D call uncertain. The CDR3 extends over 13 amino acids. V was cut by 3 bases and J by 2 bases, with 7 bases left in between. CDR1 is KGHSH and CDR2 is LQKENI in the germline V gene. For the CDR3, the DNA is TGTGCCAGCTCACCCCCGGACAACTATGGCTACACCTTC. Amino acids: CASSPPDNYGYTF.

The chain recombines TRBV5-8 with TRBJ2-7; D gene ambiguous. The CDR3 consists of 17 residues. The V gene's germline CDR1 is SGHTS and CDR2 YDEGEE. Trimming cost V 0 bases and J 3 bases, with 19 bases left between them. The CDR3 sequence is CASSLDFPLPNFYEQYF. The CDR3 DNA reads as TGTGCCAGCAGCTTGGACTTCCCTTTACCTAACTTCTACGAGCAGTACTTC.

The V gene is TRBV5-6, the J gene TRBJ2-7, with 11 nucleotides matching TRBD2. V was clipped by 1 base and J by 3 bases; unmatched bases: 9. The CDR3 spans 17 residues. Germline assignment: CDR1 SGHDT and CDR2 YYEEEE. CDR3 sequence reads: CASSLRPTGTSGYEQYF. The DNA for the CDR3 is TGTGCCAGCAGCTTGCGCCCCACAGGGACTAGCGGCTACGAGCAGTACTTC.

In DNA form, the CDR3 reads TGTGCCAGCAGCCCCCCGTCGGGGACAGGGGGAAGGGATACGCAGTATTTT. Residues: CASSPPSGTGGRDTQYF. This chain links TRBV28 with TRBJ2-3; TRBD1 aligns across 11 bases. Per the germline V gene, CDR1 is MDHEN and CDR2 is SYDVKM. CDR3 length equals 17 residues. J was trimmed by 6 bases and V by 6 bases; bases with no gene match: 14.

This chain links TRBV2 with TRBJ2-2; TRBD2 matches 14 bases. The CDR3 spans 15 residues. Unmatched junction bases numbered 3, after V lost 8 bases and J lost 4 bases. Germline V gene lookup returns CDR1 SNHLY and CDR2 FYNNEI. CDR3 sequence: CASSGTSGSTGELFF. The CDR3 region has the DNA TGTGCCAGCTCCGGGACTAGCGGGAGCACCGGGGAGCTGTTTTTT.

The chain joins TRBV11-2 to TRBJ2-2; 8 bases align to TRBD2. CDR1 is SGHAT and CDR2 is FQNNGV in the germline V gene. The V segment lost 7 bases and the J segment 5 bases; nucleotides outside the gene matches: 15. The CDR3 is made up of 17 amino acids. DNA for the CDR3: TGTGCCAGCAACCACTTTAGCGGGGACTGGGGGACCGGGGAGCTGTTTTTT. Amino acids: CASNHFSGDWGTGELFF.

As regards this clone: The same CDR3 arises from other DNA sequences in this sample as well. The V and J genes are TRBV30 and TRBJ1-1, with D uncertain. The CDR3 is 12 amino acids. Trimming removed 2 bases at V and 2 bases at J, with 6 bases between. Germline lookup yields CDR1 GTSNPN and CDR2 SVGIG (reference sequence). CDR3 protein: CAWSSGNTEAFF. The DNA of the CDR3 is TGTGCCTGGAGTAGCGGAAACACTGAAGCTTTCTTT.

J is TRBJ1-6 and V is TRBV5-3, with 9 bases fitting TRBD1. TRBV5-3 is known as an ORF, though its function is uncertain. The ends lost 3 bases at V and 10 bases at J; junction bases unmatched: 5. The CDR3 totals 14 residues. CDR3 DNA sequence: TGTGCCAGAAGCTCCGGGACAGGGAGATCACCCCTCCACTTT. Translated: CARSSGTGRSPLHF.

This clone has just one count. This chain uses TRBV11-1 with TRBJ2-7, with 7 nucleotides matching TRBD2. The CDR3 consists of 16 residues. V was clipped by 5 bases and J by 6 bases; unmatched bases: 16. Germline V gene sequence: CDR1 SGHAT, CDR2 FQDESV (reference sequence). The CDR3 DNA reads TGTGCCAGCAGCCAGGACCGGACTAGAGATTTTTCCGAGCAGTACTTC. This gives the protein CASSQDRTRDFSEQYF.

This clone was observed once. V gene TRBV29-1 combines with J gene TRBJ2-1; D is possibly TRBD2 (5 bases). The CDR3 sequence is 14 residues long. V lost 4 bases, J lost 0 bases, and 10 bases lay in between. Germline V lookup: CDR1 SQVTM, CDR2 ANQGSEA. The CDR3 reads CSVGAVLSYNEQFF. CDR3 sequence (DNA): TGCAGCGTTGGAGCGGTGCTCTCCTACAATGAGCAGTTCTTC.

This sequence joins TRBV6-1 and TRBJ2-7, with 7 bases identical to TRBD1. From germline, CDR1 is MNHNS and CDR2 SASEGT. V was pared by 10 bases and J by 0 bases, with 12 bases of the junction left unmatched. CDR3 length equals 15 residues. In DNA form, the CDR3 reads TGTGCCATCAAAATTACCGGGACAGTCTCCTACGAGCAGTACTTC. It encodes CAIKITGTVSYEQYF.

V gene TRBV9 combines with J gene TRBJ2-7; 8 bases map to TRBD1. The CDR3 loop spans 14 amino acids. J was trimmed by 3 bases and V by 0 bases; bases with no gene match: 2. Germline-derived CDR1 and CDR2 are SGDLS and YYNGEE. CDR3 coding DNA: TGTGCCAGCAGCGTAGCTACAGGGGGCTACGAGCAGTACTTC. Its translation: CASSVATGGYEQYF. Using reference TRBV9 and TRBJ2-7 for the parts outside the CDR3, the full variable domain is DSGVTQTPKHLITATGQRVTLRCSPRSGDLSVYWYQQSLDQGLQFLIQYYNGEERAKGNILERFSAQQFPDLHSELNLSSLELGDSALYFCASSVATGGYEQYFGPGTRLTVT.

Only one count was recorded for this clone. This chain links TRBV28 with TRBJ1-5; possibly TRBD1 for D (5 bases). The CDR3 contains 14 residues. The germline CDR1 and CDR2 sequences are MDHEN and SYDVKM. With 3 bases removed from V and 5 bases from J, the gap between germline ends came to 11 bases. CDR3 DNA: TGTGCCAGCAGTTTGAAGGGGATTCATCAGCCCCAGCATTTT. Protein sequence: CASSLKGIHQPQHF.

The rearrangement links TRBV30 to TRBJ2-3, with 13 bases identical to TRBD2. V trimming: 5 bases; J trimming: 6 bases; junction bases outside the gene matches: 5. Per germline, CDR1 GTSNPN and CDR2 SVGIG (reference sequence). The CDR3 totals 14 residues. The CDR3 nucleotides read TGTGCCTGGGATTTACTAGCGGGAGGGGATACGCAGTATTTT. Amino acid sequence: CAWDLLAGGDTQYF.

A few counts support this clone. The CDR3 region has the DNA TGTGCCAGCAGCTTAGTTCTGAACACTGAAGCTTTCTTT. It encodes CASSLVLNTEAFF. The chain joins TRBV7-6 to TRBJ1-1; D uncertain. V gave up 1 base and J gave up 0 bases, with 3 bases separating them. This CDR3 has 13 residues. Germline V lookup: CDR1 SGHVS, CDR2 FNYEAQ.

The chain links TRBV2 to TRBJ1-5; 8 positions match TRBD1. The CDR3 runs to 14 residues. Per germline, CDR1 SNHLY and CDR2 FYNNEI. The ends lost 4 bases at V and 7 bases at J; junction bases unmatched: 6. The CDR3 bases are TGTGCCAGCAGTGCCAAGGACAGGGCCCAGCCCCAGCATTTT. Residues: CASSAKDRAQPQHF.

The chain links TRBV7-2 to TRBJ2-5, with TRBD2 matching 9 bases. The CDR3 length is 15 residues. Germline CDR1 reads SGHTA; CDR2 reads FQGNSA. J lost 3 bases, V lost 5 bases, and 7 bases had no gene match. CDR3 in amino acids: CASSPFGLAKETQYF. CDR3 in DNA: TGTGCCAGCAGCCCATTTGGACTAGCGAAAGAGACCCAGTACTTC.

This chain connects TRBV19 to TRBJ1-1; D uncertain. CDR1 and CDR2 from the germline V gene are LNHDA and SQIVND (reference sequence). Trimming shortened V by 3 bases and J by 4 bases, and 12 bases separated the two germline ends. The CDR3 sequence is 14 residues long. The CDR3 region is CASSIGVRGTEAFF. As DNA, the CDR3 is TGTGCCAGTAGTATTGGGGTTCGAGGCACTGAAGCTTTCTTT.

The DNA of the CDR3 is TGTGCCAGCAGGGGCCCGTCCTACGAGCAGTACTTC. This encodes CASRGPSYEQYF. The genes are TRBV28 and TRBJ2-7; D not resolved. Germline CDR1 and CDR2: MDHEN and SYDVKM. This CDR3 has 12 residues. V lost 6 bases and J 1 base, leaving 7 bases between the germline ends.

V gene TRBV4-2 combines with J gene TRBJ2-3; TRBD2 aligns across 11 bases. The V gene's germline CDR1 is LGHNA and CDR2 YNFKEQ. This CDR3 region has 15 residues. Trimming cost V 7 bases and J 2 bases; bases outside gene matches: 5. The CDR3 region is CASTASGRSTDTQYF. The DNA of the CDR3 is TGTGCCAGCACCGCTAGCGGGAGGTCCACAGATACGCAGTATTTT.

The rearrangement joins TRBV7-2 to TRBJ2-2, with 8 bases lining up with TRBD2. The germline CDR1 and CDR2 sequences are SGHTA and FQGNSA. The V segment lost 2 bases and the J segment 5 bases; nucleotides outside the gene matches: 10. This CDR3 region has 17 residues. The CDR3 reads CASSLRRTSGPTGELFF. DNA for the CDR3: TGTGCCAGCAGCTTAAGACGCACTAGCGGCCCAACCGGGGAGCTGTTTTTT.